One sample yielded the 3 T cell receptor beta chains listed below, sequenced in a study of regulatory T cells in long-lasting Graves disease. CDR3 regions were amplified by Arm-PCR using iRepertoire HTBI primers to build TCR beta libraries. TCRdb analysed the multiplex PCR reads with MiXCR anew, one entry per CDR3 protein. This table holds 550,000 to 600,000 distinct CDR3 sequences, about 16% found once. Time point meaning: newly diagnosed GD, antithyroid drugs for less than 3 months. Researchers made the TCR library from RNA that was extracted from PBMCs. In addition, the sample was reused for a study of T cells in Graves' hyperthyroidism and ophthalmopathy.

Here the sequenced sample was peripheral blood mononuclear cells (PBMCs), taken at new diagnosis, from a patient treated with antithyroid drugs. Receptor source: a man aged 18 to 30 with Graves disease.

The chain employs TRBV7-2 and TRBJ1-5; 7 bases match TRBD1. This CDR3 region has 15 residues. Per the germline V gene, CDR1 is SGHTA and CDR2 is FQGNSA. The junction had 7 bases not matched to a gene; V was cut back by 5 bases and J by 3 bases. CDR3 nucleotide sequence: TGTGCCAGCAGCCGACAGGGCGCCCTCAATCAGCCCCAGCATTTT. Translated: CASSRQGALNQPQHF. Combining the CDR3 with reference TRBV7-2 and TRBJ1-5 gives the whole variable domain GAGVSQSPSNKVTEKGKDVELRCDPISGHTALYWYRQSLGQGLEFLIYFQGNSAPDKSGLPSDRFSAERTGGSVSTLTIQRTQQEDSAVYLCASSRQGALNQPQHFGDGTRLSIL.

V and J are TRBV3-1 and TRBJ2-1; D gene unclear. The ends were cut back, 1 base at V and 6 bases at J, with 13 bases in the middle. Germline CDR1 reads LGHDT; CDR2 reads YNNKEL (reference sequence). The CDR3 has 15 amino acids. The DNA for the CDR3 is TGTGCCAGCAGCCAAGCGCAGATAGCAACCAATGAGCAGTTCTTC. It translates to CASSQAQIATNEQFF.

This clonotype has just a few counts. The chain joins TRBV27 to TRBJ1-1; D is undetermined. Trimming cost V 4 bases and J 5 bases, with 20 bases left between them. This CDR3 is 16 amino acids long. Germline V gene sequence: CDR1 MNHEY, CDR2 SMNVEV (reference sequence). DNA of the CDR3: TGTGCCAGCAGTTCAAAGGCCGGGGTTGTACGGACTGAAGCTTTCTTT. Amino acid sequence: CASSSKAGVVRTEAFF.